The 28 T cell receptor beta chains given below trace back to one sample, sequenced in a study of cytomegalovirus exposure and HLA in healthy donors. The PCR contained 60 Vbeta and 13 Jbeta primers. Repertoires were generated with immunoSEQ multiplex PCR, while TCRdb's copy carries only in-frame clones and drops some. The sample holds a few hundred thousand clones; 65% to 75% are singletons and the top ten take under 2%. The source material was PBMCs. The origin of the receptors is a woman aged 25 to 39 in good health and CMV-seronegative.

This chain links TRBV6-5 with TRBJ2-1, with D perhaps TRBD2 (6 bases). This CDR3 is 13 amino acids long. Germline loops: CDR1 MNHEY, CDR2 SVGAGI. V lost 7 bases, J lost 10 bases, and 17 bases lay in between. The CDR3 protein is CASTSGALEEQFF. CDR3 DNA: TGTGCCAGCACCTCGGGAGCCTTAGAAGAGCAGTTCTTC.

This chain connects TRBV5-1 to TRBJ1-1; TRBD1 aligns across 9 bases. J lost 4 bases, V lost 4 bases, and 8 bases had no gene match. CDR3 size: 15 residues. The germline V gene has CDR1 SGHRS and CDR2 YFSETQ. CDR3 residues: CASSLRTGEGTEAFF. In DNA form, the CDR3 reads TGCGCCAGCAGCCTACGGACAGGGGAGGGCACTGAAGCTTTCTTT.

The J gene is TRBJ2-4, the V gene TRBV5-6; 8 nucleotides align to TRBD2. This CDR3 is built from 17 residues. The germline V gene encodes CDR1 SGHDT and CDR2 YYEEEE. J gave up 6 bases and V 0 bases, and 11 bases lay outside the gene matches. This CDR3 reads CASSLAAGGLYGNIQYF. In DNA, the CDR3 is TGTGCCAGCAGCTTGGCCGCGGGGGGCCTATATGGAAACATTCAGTACTTC.

This clone appeared once. This chain uses TRBV6-1 with TRBJ2-7; D is possibly TRBD1 (6 bases). The CDR3 extends over 15 amino acids. CDR1 is MNHNS, CDR2 SASEGT, per germline. V lost 6 bases and J lost 4, with 19 bases in between. The CDR3 region is CASSPERTAFYEQYF. The CDR3 DNA sequence: TGTGCCAGCAGCCCAGAGAGGACAGCCTTTTACGAGCAGTACTTC.

The chain is built from TRBV30 and TRBJ1-4; 7 bases align to TRBD1. The CDR3 spans 14 residues. V lost 1 base and J lost 2; bases outside the gene matches: 1. The germline CDR1 and CDR2 sequences are GTSNPN and SVGIG (reference sequence). Written as DNA, the CDR3 is TGTGCCTGGAGTGCAGGGGGTACTAATGAAAAACTGTTTTTT. It encodes CAWSAGGTNEKLFF.

The CDR3 region has the DNA TGTGCCAGCAGCTTACCCGGGGATAGCTCCTACGAGCAGTACTTC. Its translation is CASSLPGDSSYEQYF. This chain links TRBV7-8 with TRBJ2-7, with D perhaps TRBD2 (5 bases). Germline V gene sequence: CDR1 SGHVS, CDR2 FQNEAQ. This CDR3 spans 15 amino acids. The germline V and J ends were trimmed by 2 bases and 0 bases, with 11 bases remaining between them.

The DNA for the CDR3 is TGCGCCAGCAGCCGCGTCGAAACTCCGATAAGCTCCTACAATGAGCAGTTCTTC. Translation gives CASSRVETPISSYNEQFF. This chain uses TRBV5-1 with TRBJ2-1; D is unresolved. The CDR3 contains 18 residues. V was pared by 4 bases and J by 0 bases, with 20 bases between. Germline V lookup: CDR1 SGHRS, CDR2 YFSETQ.

This clone was recorded a few times. The chain recombines TRBV19 with TRBJ1-5; maybe TRBD1 (5 bases). Trimming stripped 2 bases from V and 2 bases from J, with 10 bases between. CDR1 LNHDA and CDR2 SQIVND come from the germline V gene (reference sequence). This CDR3 spans 15 amino acids. CDR3 coding DNA: TGTGCCAGTAGTATACGGCAGGGTGGCAATCAGCCCCAGCATTTT. It specifies CASSIRQGGNQPQHF.

The V gene is TRBV5-1, the J gene TRBJ1-2; D unclear. The CDR3 contains 13 residues. Looked up from germline, CDR1 is SGHRS and CDR2 is YFSETQ. The V and J ends lost 4 bases and 5 bases respectively, with 12 bases between them. The CDR3 DNA reads TGCGCCAGCAGCCTCTGGGCAGAGTATGGCTACACCTTC. It translates to CASSLWAEYGYTF.

This clone occurred a few times. The chain combines TRBV4-3 with TRBJ1-2; no definite D call. Trimming stripped 1 base from V and 1 base from J, with 7 bases between. CDR1 LGHNA and CDR2 YSLEER come from the germline V gene. This CDR3 spans 14 amino acids. CDR3: CASSQGTFNYGYTF. The DNA for the CDR3 is TGCGCCAGCAGCCAAGGAACTTTTAACTATGGCTACACCTTC.

The J gene is TRBJ2-7, the V gene TRBV30; 8 nucleotides agree with TRBD1. V lost 3 bases to trimming and J lost 0 bases; unmatched junction nucleotides: 4. The CDR3 has 14 amino acids. CDR1 GTSNPN and CDR2 SVGIG come from the germline V gene (reference sequence). The chain's CDR3 is CAWRGGQGSYEQYF. In DNA form, the CDR3 reads TGTGCCTGGAGAGGTGGACAGGGCTCCTACGAGCAGTACTTC.

A note on this clone: The junction and the germline gene differ at one end; a read error may be behind it. The V call is TRBV4-2, the J call TRBJ2-2; D is possibly TRBD2 (5 bases). Germline CDR1 LGHNA, CDR2 YNFKEQ. The CDR3 loop spans 15 amino acids. CDR3: CASSQGTLNTGELLF. The CDR3 DNA sequence: TGTGCCAGCAGCCAAGGAACGTTGAACACCGGGGAGCTGCTTTTT.

The chain joins TRBV5-6 to TRBJ2-4; 10 nucleotides match TRBD1. The CDR3 length is 16 residues. Trimming took 4 bases from V and 8 from J; bases not matched to a gene: 12. Germline V gives CDR1 SGHDT, CDR2 YYEEEE. CDR3 sequence reads: CASSGGDRGSRDIQYF. The CDR3 DNA reads TGTGCCAGCAGCGGGGGGGACAGGGGATCACGAGACATTCAGTACTTC. Full variable domain (rest looked up from reference TRBV5-6 and TRBJ2-4): DAGVTQSPTHLIKTRGQQVTLRCSPKSGHDTVSWYQQALGQGPQFIFQYYEEEERQRGNFPDRFSGHQFPNYSSELNVNALLLGDSALYLCASSGGDRGSRDIQYFGAGTRLSVL.

Comment on this clone: Just one base apart from a much larger clone, this may be a read error. In the same sample, other DNA sequences code for this CDR3. V usage is TRBV4-1 and J usage is TRBJ2-7; D perhaps matches TRBD1 (5 bases). Germline CDR1 reads MGHRA; CDR2 reads YSYEKL. Deletions cut 2 bases from V and 4 bases from J, with 18 bases between. There are 16 residues in the CDR3. As DNA, the CDR3 is TGCGCCAGCAGCCAAACATCCCAAAGGGGCGCGTACGAGCAGTACTTC. Residues: CASSQTSQRGAYEQYF.

With regard to this clone: Relative to the germline gene, one junction end is altered; a read error may explain this. The chain employs TRBV18 and TRBJ1-1; D unresolved. Germline-derived CDR1 and CDR2 are KGHSH and LQKENI. The CDR3 sequence is 17 residues long. This CDR3 is CVSSPPGLGWANTEAFF. The DNA for the CDR3 is TGTGTCAGCTCACCCCCCGGACTCGGATGGGCAAACACTGAAGCTTTCTTT.

This sequence joins TRBV10-3 and TRBJ2-2; 11 nucleotides align to TRBD2. Germline V gene data show CDR1 as ENHRY and CDR2 as SYGVKD. Trimming removed 0 bases from V and 4 bases from J; junction bases left unmatched: 4. The CDR3 totals 17 residues. The CDR3 protein is CAISESTSGSGTGELFF. CDR3 sequence (DNA): TGTGCCATCAGTGAGTCCACTAGCGGGAGCGGCACCGGGGAGCTGTTTTTT.

The rearrangement links TRBV2 to TRBJ1-1; TRBD1 might be the D (6 bases). Trimming took 6 bases from V and 1 from J, leaving 15 bases between them. This CDR3 region has 15 residues. The germline V gene has CDR1 SNHLY and CDR2 FYNNEI. CDR3: CASRRDRGGNTEAFF. In DNA, the CDR3 is TGTGCCAGCAGAAGAGATAGGGGGGGGAACACTGAAGCTTTCTTT.

The rearrangement links TRBV18 to TRBJ2-5, with a weak D call TRBD2 (6 bases). Germline loops: CDR1 KGHSH, CDR2 LQKENI. Trimming cost V 6 bases and J 5 bases, with 19 bases left between them. CDR3 size: 15 residues. The DNA of the CDR3 is TGTGCCAGCTCGCCTCGGGGACTTGTTTCGGAGACCCAGTACTTC. Its protein product is CASSPRGLVSETQYF.

On this clone itself: The junction does not match germline at one end; this may be a read error. The genes are TRBV30 and TRBJ1-2; TRBD1 matches at 11 bases. Germline assignment: CDR1 GTSNPN and CDR2 SVGIG (reference sequence). CDR3 length: 17 residues. CDR3: CVWSARMGTGGTHGYTF. CDR3 DNA sequence: TGTGTCTGGAGTGCCCGAATGGGGACAGGGGGAACGCATGGCTACACCTTC.

This chain links TRBV7-9 with TRBJ1-3; D gene uncertain. The germline gives CDR1 SEHNR, CDR2 FQNEAQ (reference sequence). V lost 5 bases, J lost 7 bases, and 15 bases lay in between. This CDR3 is 14 amino acids long. The CDR3 spells CASSPGFDGNTIYF. Written as DNA, the CDR3 is TGTGCCAGCAGCCCCGGGTTCGACGGCAACACCATATATTTT. The entire variable domain, with the rest obtained from reference TRBV7-9 and TRBJ1-3, is as follows: DTGVSQNPRHKITKRGQNVTFRCDPISEHNRLYWYRQTLGQGPEFLTYFQNEAQLEKSRLLSDRFSAERPKGSFSTLEIQRTEQGDSAMYLCASSPGFDGNTIYFGEGSWLTVV.

The chain carries TRBV6-1 and TRBJ2-5; maybe TRBD1 (5 bases). CDR1 and CDR2 (germline): MNHNS, SASEGT. The CDR3 consists of 13 residues. V lost 2 bases to trimming and J lost 3 bases, with 7 bases between them. The CDR3 loop is CASSESGKETQYF. The CDR3 region has the DNA TGTGCCAGCAGTGAATCAGGGAAAGAGACCCAGTACTTC.

The rearrangement uses TRBV7-2 and TRBJ2-5; the D gene is possibly TRBD2 (6 bases). This CDR3 spans 14 amino acids. Germline-derived CDR1 and CDR2 are SGHTA and FQGNSA. Trimming left V 3 bases short and J 2 bases short, with 10 bases between. The CDR3 region is CASSLGLVQETQYF. The CDR3 DNA reads TGTGCCAGCAGCTTGGGACTTGTTCAAGAGACCCAGTACTTC.

CDR3 residues: CASSVGTSHGGQYF. Here the CDR3 DNA reads TGTGCCAGCAGCGTAGGAACTAGCCATGGCGGGCAGTACTTC. The chain combines TRBV9 with TRBJ2-7, with D perhaps TRBD2 (6 bases). The CDR3 is 14 amino acids. V dropped 0 bases and J dropped 9 bases, with 16 bases sitting between them. Germline assignment: CDR1 SGDLS and CDR2 YYNGEE.

The CDR3 coding sequence is TGTGCCAGCAGACTTAGGACAGATACGGGCTACACCTTC. Its translation: CASRLRTDTGYTF. V gene TRBV6-5 combines with J gene TRBJ1-2, with TRBD1 as a possible D gene (6 bases). Trimming removed 6 bases at V and 8 bases at J, with 16 bases between. The CDR3 is 13 amino acids. In germline, CDR1 is MNHEY, CDR2 SVGAGI.

This clone was counted once. The chain is built from TRBV7-9 and TRBJ1-1; no firm D call. CDR1 and CDR2 from the germline V gene are SEHNR and FQNEAQ (reference sequence). CDR3 length equals 14 residues. V was trimmed by 5 bases and J by 0 bases, leaving 10 bases between them. CDR3 residues: CASSPVSLNTEAFF. The CDR3 DNA follows: TGTGCCAGCAGCCCCGTTAGCTTGAACACTGAAGCTTTCTTT.

V gene TRBV9 combines with J gene TRBJ2-2, with 10 bases that match TRBD1. From germline, CDR1 is SGDLS and CDR2 YYNGEE. The CDR3 totals 17 residues. V was clipped by 4 bases and J by 3 bases; unmatched bases: 9. The CDR3 sequence: CASSSNSGTGDTGELFF. For the CDR3, the DNA is TGTGCCAGCAGCTCCAATTCCGGGACAGGGGACACCGGGGAGCTGTTTTTT.

The gene calls are TRBV19 and TRBJ2-2; tentative D call: TRBD2 (5 bases). Deletions cut 1 base from V and 10 bases from J, with 10 bases between. The CDR3 extends over 13 amino acids. Germline values: CDR1 LNHDA, CDR2 SQIVND (reference sequence). The CDR3 protein is CASSIVGDSELFF. The CDR3 DNA sequence: TGTGCCAGTAGTATAGTGGGAGACTCGGAGCTGTTTTTT.

This clone showed up just a few times. The chain links TRBV10-2 to TRBJ1-1, with TRBD1 matching 8 bases. The V segment lost 10 bases and the J segment 1 base; nucleotides outside the gene matches: 5. Germline CDR1 WSHSY, CDR2 SAAADI. The CDR3 has 13 residues. For the CDR3, the DNA is TGCGCCACCAGGGACAGGACGAACACTGAAGCTTTCTTT. This encodes CATRDRTNTEAFF.